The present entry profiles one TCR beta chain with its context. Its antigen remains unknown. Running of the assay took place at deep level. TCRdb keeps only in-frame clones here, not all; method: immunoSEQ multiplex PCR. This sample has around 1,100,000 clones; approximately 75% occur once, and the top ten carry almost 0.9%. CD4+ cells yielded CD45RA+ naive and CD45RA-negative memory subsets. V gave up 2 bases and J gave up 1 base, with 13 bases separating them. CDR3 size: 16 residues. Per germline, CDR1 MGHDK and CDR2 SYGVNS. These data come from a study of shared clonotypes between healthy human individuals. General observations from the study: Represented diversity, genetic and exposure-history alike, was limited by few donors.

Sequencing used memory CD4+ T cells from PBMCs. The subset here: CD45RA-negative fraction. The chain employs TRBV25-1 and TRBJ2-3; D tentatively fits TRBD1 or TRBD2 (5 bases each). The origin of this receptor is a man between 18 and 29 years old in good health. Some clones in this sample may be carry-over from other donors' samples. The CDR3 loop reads CASSEPLGAGTDTQYF. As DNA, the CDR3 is TGTGCCAGCAGTGAACCCCTCGGGGCCGGCACAGATACGCAGTATTTT.